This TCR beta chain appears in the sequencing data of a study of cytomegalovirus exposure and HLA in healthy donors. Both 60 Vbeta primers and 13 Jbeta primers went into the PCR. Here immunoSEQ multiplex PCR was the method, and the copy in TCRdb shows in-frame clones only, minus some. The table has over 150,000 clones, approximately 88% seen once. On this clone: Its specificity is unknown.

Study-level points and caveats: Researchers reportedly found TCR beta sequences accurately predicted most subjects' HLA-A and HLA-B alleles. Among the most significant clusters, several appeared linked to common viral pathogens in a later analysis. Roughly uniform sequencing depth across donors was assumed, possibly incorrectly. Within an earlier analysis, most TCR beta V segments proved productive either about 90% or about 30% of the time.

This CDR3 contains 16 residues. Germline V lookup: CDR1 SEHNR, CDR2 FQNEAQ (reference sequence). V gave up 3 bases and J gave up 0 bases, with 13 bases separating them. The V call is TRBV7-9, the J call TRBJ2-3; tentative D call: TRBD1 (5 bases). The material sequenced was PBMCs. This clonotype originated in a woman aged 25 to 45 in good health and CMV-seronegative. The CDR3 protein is CASSLDRGTSTDTQYF. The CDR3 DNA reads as TGTGCCAGCAGCTTGGATAGGGGTACAAGCACAGATACGCAGTATTTT.